The 31 T cell receptor beta chains given below trace back to one sample, sequenced in a study of graft-versus-host responses after intestinal transplantation. Which antigens these TCRs recognize remains unknown. Sequencing used immunoSEQ multiplex PCR; TCRdb keeps in-frame clones, though not all of them. The table lists 80,000 to 100,000 clones, about nine tenths of them singletons. Sequencing used unstimulated CD4+ T cells sorted from spleen or lymph node cells, obtained before transplant. The receptors originated from a human donor who was the organ donor for an intestinal transplant.

This chain links TRBV5-6 with TRBJ2-2; D is undetermined. CDR1 and CDR2 from the germline V gene are SGHDT and YYEEEE. V lost 1 base to trimming and J lost 7 bases, with 5 bases between them. The CDR3 is 12 amino acids. Here the CDR3 reads CASSLTSGELFF. Here the CDR3 DNA reads TGTGCCAGCAGCTTGACAAGCGGGGAGCTGTTTTTT.

The chain recombines TRBV25-1 with TRBJ1-1; 7 bases map to TRBD1. Germline-derived CDR1 and CDR2 are MGHDK and SYGVNS. The CDR3 extends over 14 amino acids. The V segment lost 4 bases and the J segment 2 bases; nucleotides outside the gene matches: 4. The CDR3 region has the DNA TGTGCCAGCAGTGGGACAGGCGGCAACACTGAAGCTTTCTTT. Amino acid sequence: CASSGTGGNTEAFF.

The CDR3 DNA reads TGTGCCAGCAGTTCTATGCCGTCAGGGGAAAAACTGTTTTTT. Protein: CASSSMPSGEKLFF. This rearrangement joins TRBV27 to TRBJ1-4, with D perhaps TRBD1 (5 bases). Looked up from germline, CDR1 is MNHEY and CDR2 is SMNVEV (reference sequence). This CDR3 spans 14 amino acids. The V gene lost 4 bases and the J gene lost 8 bases, with 14 bases spanning the gap.

The chain combines TRBV7-9 with TRBJ1-4; 9 bases are a match to TRBD1. Germline lookup yields CDR1 SEHNR and CDR2 FQNEAQ (reference sequence). There are 14 residues in the CDR3. V lost 4 bases and J lost 8; bases outside the gene matches: 5. The CDR3 nucleotides are TGTGCCAGCAGCTACAGGGGGCTGGGAGAAAAACTGTTTTTT. Protein sequence: CASSYRGLGEKLFF.

The V gene is TRBV29-1, the J gene TRBJ2-5; no firm D call. The ends were cut back, 4 bases at V and 5 bases at J, with 11 bases in the middle. The CDR3 is 12 amino acids. Germline V gene sequence: CDR1 SQVTM, CDR2 ANQGSEA. CDR3 residues: CSVVAPRETQYF. CDR3 DNA sequence: TGCAGCGTTGTAGCCCCCCGGGAGACCCAGTACTTC.

This chain's CDR3 is CASSYEAGGTGELFF. The CDR3 DNA follows: TGTGCCAGCAGTTATGAGGCGGGAGGCACCGGGGAGCTGTTTTTT. The chain couples TRBV6-5 to TRBJ2-2, with 8 nucleotides matching TRBD2. V trimming: 3 bases; J trimming: 4 bases; junction bases outside the gene matches: 4. Germline V CDR1 and CDR2: MNHEY, SVGAGI. The length of the CDR3 is 15 residues.

The chain has TRBV7-2 and TRBJ2-7; possibly TRBD1 for D (7 bases). CDR3 length equals 14 residues. V gave up 0 bases and J gave up 4 bases, with 10 bases separating them. The germline V gene has CDR1 SGHTA and CDR2 FQGNSA. The DNA of the CDR3 is TGTGCCAGCAGCTTAGCGGAGGGGGCTTACGAGCAGTACTTC. Amino acid sequence: CASSLAEGAYEQYF.

The sample holds one count of this clone. The V call is TRBV9, the J call TRBJ1-2, with 8 bases matching TRBD1. The V gene's germline CDR1 is SGDLS and CDR2 YYNGEE. The trim removed 0 bases at V and 8 bases at J, leaving 12 bases unmatched. CDR3 length: 16 amino acids. This CDR3 reads CASSVGTTGGLYGYTF. As DNA, the CDR3 is TGTGCCAGCAGCGTAGGCACTACAGGGGGTCTCTACGGCTACACCTTC.

This sequence joins TRBV28 and TRBJ1-5; 9 bases are shared with TRBD1. The CDR3 contains 15 residues. The ends lost 5 bases at V and 6 bases at J; junction bases unmatched: 8. Germline V lookup: CDR1 MDHEN, CDR2 SYDVKM. The CDR3 DNA follows: TGTGCCAGCAGTCCCCCGACAGGGGGAGGTCAGCCCCAGCATTTT. This translates into CASSPPTGGGQPQHF. Full variable domain (remainder filled in from reference TRBV28 and TRBJ1-5): DVKVTQSSRYLVKRTGEKVFLECVQDMDHENMFWYRQDPGLGLRLIYFSYDVKMKEKGDIPEGYSVSREKKERFSLILESASTNQTSMYLCASSPPTGGGQPQHFGDGTRLSIL.

A single count supports this clone. V and J are TRBV4-2 and TRBJ1-6; maybe TRBD1 (5 bases). The CDR3 is 16 residues long. V lost 0 bases and J lost 7, with 13 bases in between. The germline V gene encodes CDR1 LGHNA and CDR2 YNFKEQ. The CDR3 region has the DNA TGTGCCAGCAGCCAAGAGGTGGAGGGGACGAATTCACCCCTCCACTTT. This codes for CASSQEVEGTNSPLHF.

This sequence joins TRBV4-1 and TRBJ2-3, with 8 bases matching TRBD1. Germline V CDR1 and CDR2: MGHRA, YSYEKL. Trimming took 1 base from V and 1 from J; bases not matched to a gene: 4. There are 16 residues in the CDR3. CDR3 nucleotide sequence: TGCGCCAGCAGCCAAGCGGACAGGGCGGGCACAGATACGCAGTATTTT. This codes for CASSQADRAGTDTQYF.

Details on this clone: The sample contains more than one DNA sequence encoding this CDR3. In nucleotides, the CDR3 is TGCGCCAGCAGCCAGGTGGGGGGGGAGCAGTACTTC. This sequence encodes CASSQVGGEQYF. This chain joins TRBV4-1 and TRBJ2-7; TRBD2 matches at 7 bases. V was clipped by 3 bases and J by 7 bases; unmatched bases: 3. Germline V gene lookup returns CDR1 MGHRA and CDR2 YSYEKL. The CDR3 is 12 amino acids.

Here the CDR3 DNA reads TGCGCCAGCAGCCGGGCCATGACCCTGCTGAACACCGGGGAGCTGTTTTTT. Translation: CASSRAMTLLNTGELFF. J is TRBJ2-2 and V is TRBV4-1; D not resolved. Germline V CDR1 and CDR2: MGHRA, YSYEKL. The CDR3 length is 17 residues. V was shortened by 4 bases and J by 1 base, with 16 bases between the two germline ends.

The chain joins TRBV2 to TRBJ2-6, with 8 nucleotides matching TRBD1. Looked up from germline, CDR1 is SNHLY and CDR2 is FYNNEI. V lost 4 bases to trimming and J lost 2 bases; unmatched junction nucleotides: 7. The CDR3 runs 17 residues. The CDR3 nucleotides read TGTGCCAGCAGTGCACTACAGGGGGAGGCTGGGGCCAACGTCCTGACTTTC. Amino acids: CASSALQGEAGANVLTF.

The gene calls are TRBV4-1 and TRBJ2-4, with 11 positions matching TRBD2. The CDR3 covers 16 residues. In germline, CDR1 is MGHRA, CDR2 YSYEKL. Trimming at V came to 2 bases and at J to 8 bases, leaving 8 bases not matched to a gene. This CDR3 reads CASSQRFSGGADIQYF. CDR3 nucleotides: TGCGCCAGCAGCCAACGATTTAGCGGGGGGGCGGACATTCAGTACTTC.

With regard to this clone: Other DNA sequences in this specimen translate into the identical CDR3. This sequence joins TRBV30 and TRBJ1-5; D may be TRBD1 (6 bases). The CDR3 runs to 14 residues. Per the germline V gene, CDR1 is GTSNPN and CDR2 is SVGIG (reference sequence). Trimming cost V 0 bases and J 2 bases, with 8 bases left between them. The CDR3 spells CAWSVGAGNQPQHF. The CDR3 region has the DNA TGTGCCTGGAGTGTGGGGGCGGGCAATCAGCCCCAGCATTTT.

This clone has just one count. This chain uses TRBV27 with TRBJ2-4; TRBD2 aligns across 7 bases. This CDR3 has 13 residues. The V and J ends lost 11 bases and 0 bases, in that order; junction bases with no gene match: 4. CDR1 and CDR2 from the germline V gene are MNHEY and SMNVEV (reference sequence). The chain's CDR3 is CASGGIAKNIQYF. The CDR3 DNA is TGTGCCTCGGGGGGAATAGCCAAAAACATTCAGTACTTC.

The chain carries TRBV19 and TRBJ1-5; TRBD1 matches 9 bases. Per the germline V gene, CDR1 is LNHDA and CDR2 is SQIVND (reference sequence). The junction had 3 bases not matched to a gene; V was cut back by 2 bases and J by 7 bases. The CDR3 totals 14 residues. CDR3 in amino acids: CASSISTGGQPQHF. DNA for the CDR3: TGTGCCAGTAGTATATCAACAGGGGGCCAGCCCCAGCATTTT.

The CDR3 region is CSVKGQGKTEAFF. The CDR3 DNA is TGCAGCGTTAAAGGACAGGGGAAGACTGAAGCTTTCTTT. V is TRBV29-1 and J is TRBJ1-1; 9 positions agree with TRBD1. Germline assignment: CDR1 SQVTM and CDR2 ANQGSEA. The CDR3 spans 13 residues. After removal of 5 bases from V and 5 bases from J, the junction contained 6 bases not matched to a gene. Together with reference TRBV29-1 and TRBJ1-1, the CDR3 gives the full variable domain: SAVISQKPSRDICQRGTSLTIQCQVDSQVTMMFWYRQQPGQSLTLIATANQGSEATYESGFVIDKFPISRPNLTFSTLTVSNMSPEDSSIYLCSVKGQGKTEAFFGQGTRLTVV.

The chain recombines TRBV4-3 with TRBJ2-1; 7 nucleotides align to TRBD1. V gave up 1 base and J gave up 7 bases; unmatched junction bases: 4. The CDR3 contains 14 residues. CDR1 and CDR2 from the germline V gene are LGHNA and YSLEER. CDR3 DNA: TGCGCCAGCAGCCAAGCTACAGGGGATAATGAGCAGTTCTTC. Translating gives CASSQATGDNEQFF.

The CDR3 loop reads CASSLAWQRGRKETQYF. The CDR3 region has the DNA TGCGCCAGCAGCTTGGCCTGGCAGCGGGGGAGGAAAGAGACCCAGTACTTC. The chain joins TRBV5-1 to TRBJ2-5, with 8 positions matching TRBD2. With V trimmed by 0 bases and J by 3 bases, 10 bases remained unmatched. The CDR3 runs to 17 residues. The germline V gene encodes CDR1 SGHRS and CDR2 YFSETQ.

This chain connects TRBV5-1 to TRBJ1-2; D is perhaps TRBD1 (6 bases). Germline loops: CDR1 SGHRS, CDR2 YFSETQ. CDR3 length: 13 residues. Trimming shortened V by 6 bases and J by 6 bases, and 15 bases separated the two germline ends. The CDR3 spells CASNPDSSNGYTF. The CDR3, as DNA: TGCGCCAGCAACCCGGACAGTTCGAATGGCTACACCTTC.

The CDR3, as DNA: TGTGCCAGCAGTTCCGTGGACAGGGACAATCAGCCCCAGCATTTT. Translated, it gives CASSSVDRDNQPQHF. The chain couples TRBV27 to TRBJ1-5; 8 bases map to TRBD1. V dropped 4 bases and J dropped 3; count of bases not matched to a gene: 5. Looked up from germline, CDR1 is MNHEY and CDR2 is SMNVEV (reference sequence). This CDR3 is built from 15 residues.

The rearrangement uses TRBV7-9 and TRBJ2-2, with 10 bases matching TRBD2. With V trimmed by 5 bases and J by 0 bases, 6 bases remained unmatched. CDR1 is SEHNR, CDR2 FQNEAQ, per germline (reference sequence). CDR3 size: 17 residues. CDR3 residues: CASSRGLAGANTGELFF. The DNA for the CDR3 is TGTGCCAGCAGCCGCGGGCTAGCGGGGGCGAACACCGGGGAGCTGTTTTTT.

The rearrangement links TRBV27 to TRBJ2-7; 13 bases align to TRBD2. V lost 6 bases and J lost 7; bases outside the gene matches: 12. Germline V gives CDR1 MNHEY, CDR2 SMNVEV (reference sequence). The CDR3 is made up of 16 amino acids. CDR3 sequence (DNA): TGTGCCAGCAGCCGAGGGACTAGCGGGGCCTCCGGGGAGCAGTACTTC. Protein product: CASSRGTSGASGEQYF.

This clone was observed once. The chain uses TRBV4-2 and TRBJ2-1; 14 positions match TRBD2. J gave up 12 bases and V 2 bases, and 9 bases lay outside the gene matches. Germline CDR1 and CDR2: LGHNA and YNFKEQ. There are 16 residues in the CDR3. The CDR3 spells CASSQQRLAGGQGQFF. The CDR3 DNA reads TGTGCCAGCAGCCAACAACGACTAGCGGGGGGGCAGGGGCAGTTCTTC.

This chain links TRBV7-2 with TRBJ2-5; TRBD2 agrees at 10 bases. This CDR3 has 14 amino acids. Germline-derived CDR1 and CDR2 are SGHTA and FQGNSA. The J segment lost 5 bases and the V segment lost 4 bases, leaving 4 bases of the junction unmatched. The CDR3 coding sequence is TGTGCCAGCAGCTCTCTAGCGGGGGTTGAGACCCAGTACTTC. Translation gives CASSSLAGVETQYF. The variable domain in full, completed from reference TRBV7-2 and TRBJ2-5, reads GAGVSQSPSNKVTEKGKDVELRCDPISGHTALYWYRQSLGQGLEFLIYFQGNSAPDKSGLPSDRFSAERTGGSVSTLTIQRTQQEDSAVYLCASSSLAGVETQYFGPGTRLLVL.

This chain links TRBV4-2 with TRBJ1-6, with 8 bases fitting TRBD1. The CDR3 is made up of 17 amino acids. The ends lost 2 bases at V and 7 bases at J; junction bases unmatched: 10. CDR1 and CDR2 (germline): LGHNA, YNFKEQ. Here the CDR3 DNA reads TGTGCCAGCAGCCAACCTACAGGGGGTTCATTAAATTCACCCCTCCACTTT. It is translated as CASSQPTGGSLNSPLHF.

The chain links TRBV5-8 to TRBJ1-1, with D perhaps matching TRBD1 (5 bases). The germline V gene encodes CDR1 SGHTS and CDR2 YDEGEE. The ends were cut back, 4 bases at V and 1 base at J, with 8 bases in the middle. The CDR3 has 13 residues. CDR3 protein: CASSRGRNTEAFF. In nucleotides, the CDR3 is TGTGCCAGCAGCCGGGGGAGGAACACTGAAGCTTTCTTT.

The CDR3 region is CSVERPSDSLDYEQYF. CDR3 in DNA: TGCAGCGTTGAAAGGCCATCGGACAGTTTGGACTACGAGCAGTACTTC. This rearrangement joins TRBV29-1 to TRBJ2-7; D may be TRBD1 (6 bases). Germline assignment: CDR1 SQVTM and CDR2 ANQGSEA. V was trimmed by 2 bases and J by 3 bases, leaving 20 bases between them. This CDR3 has 16 residues.

The chain joins TRBV6-4 to TRBJ1-1, with a weak D call TRBD1 (5 bases). This CDR3 has 12 residues. Trimming left V 11 bases short and J 4 bases short, with 14 bases between. CDR1 MRHNA and CDR2 SNTAGT come from the germline V gene. The CDR3 reads CAPGEVGTEAFF. The CDR3 coding sequence is TGTGCCCCGGGGGAGGTAGGCACTGAAGCTTTCTTT.